This entry features one T cell receptor beta chain sequence. In the study's own analysis: Estimates of nucleated cell counts were drawn from the amplification of reference gene primers. Sequenced by immunoSEQ multiplex PCR; TCRdb stores in-frame clones only, minus some. The DNA gave D and trimming, while V, J and clone size come from that table. The sample includes 300,000 to 400,000 clones, around 86% of them seen just once. This sample stems from a study of blood T cell repertoires in COVID-19. Background on the study: T cells, B-cell-depleted T cells, or PBMCs supplied cDNA or gDNA.

V shed 4 bases, J shed 3 bases, and the junction held 11 bases outside the gene matches. Germline CDR1 reads SGDLS; CDR2 reads YYNGEE. The CDR3 has 16 residues. The chain combines TRBV9 with TRBJ2-7; 9 nucleotides align to TRBD2. The receptor's source is a woman aged 45-60 years with COVID-19, enrolled during active disease. Sequencing was performed on peripheral blood. The CDR3, as DNA: TGTGCCAGCAGCCCCCCGGGGCGGGGGGGTATCTACGAGCAGTACTTC. Translated: CASSPPGRGGIYEQYF.